The 26 T cell receptor beta chains listed next were all sequenced from one sample in a study of T cell responses to AZD1222 COVID-19 vaccine (dated by TCRdb to about 2021). Interpreted using the paper, the time point label stands for: about 28 days (+/-7) after the second vaccine dose. Library construction relied on the immunoSEQ multiplex PCR assay. The source is immuneACCESS, and TCRdb retained only in-frame sequences with V and J called. Part of the clones is not carried over; for the studies checked, unresolved V genes explain less than half of this, and the remainder is unexplained. This sample lists 150,000 to 160,000 clones; approximately 91% were detected once. Of the sample, 1.5% is held by the ten largest clones. The material sequenced was peripheral blood, taken 28 days after the second AZD1222 dose. The receptors come from an adult who received the AZD1222 COVID-19 vaccine.

The gene calls are TRBV9 and TRBJ2-1; 14 bases align to TRBD2. The CDR3 covers 18 residues. The V and J ends lost 0 bases and 4 bases, in that order; junction bases with no gene match: 6. Looked up from germline, CDR1 is SGDLS and CDR2 is YYNGEE. The CDR3 DNA is TGTGCCAGCAGCGTAGCCCCGACTAGCGGGAGGGTATACAATGAGCAGTTCTTC. It encodes CASSVAPTSGRVYNEQFF.

CDR3 nucleotides: TGTGCCAGTAGTGCAGGGGGGACGCACACAGATACGCAGTATTTT. Its translation is CASSAGGTHTDTQYF. V gene TRBV19 combines with J gene TRBJ2-3; perhaps TRBD1 as D (7 bases). This CDR3 has 15 residues. Looked up from germline, CDR1 is LNHDA and CDR2 is SQIVND (reference sequence). V shed 5 bases and J shed 2 bases, with 14 bases lying between them.

The J gene is TRBJ2-7, the V gene TRBV6-5; 14 nucleotides agree with TRBD2. V lost 8 bases, J lost 5 bases, and 2 bases stayed unmatched. The CDR3 runs 13 residues. Germline CDR1 is MNHEY and CDR2 is SVGAGI. Written as DNA, the CDR3 is TGTGCCAGCGGGACTAGCGGGAGCCACGAGCAGTACTTC. It encodes CASGTSGSHEQYF.

This clone has ten or more counts. J is TRBJ2-7 and V is TRBV9; 9 nucleotides agree with TRBD1. J gave up 3 bases and V 0 bases, and 7 bases lay outside the gene matches. This CDR3 has 16 amino acids. Germline loops: CDR1 SGDLS, CDR2 YYNGEE. CDR3 coding DNA: TGTGCCAGCAGCGTAGATCCGGGACAGGGCCACTACGAGCAGTACTTC. It specifies CASSVDPGQGHYEQYF. The complete variable domain, with remaining parts taken from reference TRBV9 and TRBJ2-7, reads DSGVTQTPKHLITATGQRVTLRCSPRSGDLSVYWYQQSLDQGLQFLIQYYNGEERAKGNILERFSAQQFPDLHSELNLSSLELGDSALYFCASSVDPGQGHYEQYFGPGTRLTVT.

V and J are TRBV3-1 (or the pseudogene TRBV3-2) and TRBJ1-4; D unresolved. This CDR3 is built from 14 residues. Trimming took off 1 base at V and 3 bases at J, with 6 bases between the two ends. Germline CDR1 and CDR2: LGHDT and YNNKEL (reference sequence). CDR3 coding DNA: TGTGCCAGCAGCCAAGCTACAGCTAATGAAAAACTGTTTTTT. Its translation is CASSQATANEKLFF.

The V call is TRBV10-3, the J call TRBJ2-2; a weak D match, TRBD1 (6 bases). Germline V gene lookup returns CDR1 ENHRY and CDR2 SYGVKD. V was clipped by 3 bases and J by 4 bases, with 12 bases between them. The CDR3 length is 15 residues. The CDR3 DNA reads TGTGCCATCAGTGAAAAGGGACAACCCACCGGGGAGCTGTTTTTT. It specifies CAISEKGQPTGELFF.

This clone has just one count. The chain carries TRBV30 and TRBJ1-5, with D uncertain. The V and J ends lost 0 bases and 1 base respectively, with 7 bases between them. Germline CDR1 reads GTSNPN; CDR2 reads SVGIG (reference sequence). This CDR3 contains 14 residues. As DNA, the CDR3 is TGTGCCTGGAGTGTTTCGGTGAGCAATCAGCCCCAGCATTTT. This codes for CAWSVSVSNQPQHF.

The genes are TRBV5-5 and TRBJ2-1; 9 bases align to TRBD1. The germline V gene has CDR1 SGHKS and CDR2 YYEKEE (reference sequence). This CDR3 has 17 residues. Germline trimming cut 6 bases from V and 6 bases from J; bases unmatched to any gene: 16. The CDR3 loop is CASIPGVRDREPNEQFF. In nucleotides, the CDR3 is TGTGCCAGCATCCCGGGAGTGCGGGACAGGGAACCCAATGAGCAGTTCTTC.

The gene calls are TRBV6-6 and TRBJ1-4; tentative D call: TRBD1 (5 bases). CDR1 and CDR2 (germline): MNHNY, SVGAGI (reference sequence). There are 15 residues in the CDR3. V gave up 0 bases and J gave up 3 bases, with 8 bases separating them. This CDR3 reads CASSYSGGPNEKLFF. The CDR3 coding sequence is TGTGCCAGCAGTTACTCGGGGGGTCCTAATGAAAAACTGTTTTTT.

This clone was detected only once. The chain recombines TRBV7-2 with TRBJ1-5, with TRBD1 matching over 9 bases. Germline assignment: CDR1 SGHTA and CDR2 FQGNSA. Trimming removed 1 base from V and 1 base from J; junction bases left unmatched: 2. The CDR3 has 16 residues. In DNA, the CDR3 is TGTGCCAGCAGCTTAGACAGGGGGCCAAGCAATCAGCCCCAGCATTTT. Encoded protein: CASSLDRGPSNQPQHF. Full variable domain (missing parts from reference TRBV7-2 and TRBJ1-5): GAGVSQSPSNKVTEKGKDVELRCDPISGHTALYWYRQSLGQGLEFLIYFQGNSAPDKSGLPSDRFSAERTGGSVSTLTIQRTQQEDSAVYLCASSLDRGPSNQPQHFGDGTRLSIL.

The chain employs TRBV19 and TRBJ1-6; 7 bases agree with TRBD1. The germline gives CDR1 LNHDA, CDR2 SQIVND (reference sequence). With 6 bases clipped from V and 7 bases from J, the junction kept 6 bases outside the gene matches. This CDR3 contains 14 residues. The chain's CDR3 is CASSRQGRNSPLHF. CDR3 coding DNA: TGTGCCAGTAGCAGACAGGGTCGAAATTCACCCCTCCACTTT.

With regard to this clone: The sample has other DNA sequences that encode this CDR3 too. The chain employs TRBV12-3 or TRBV12-4 and TRBJ1-5, with D perhaps TRBD1 (6 bases). The V gene lost 3 bases and the J gene lost 7 bases, with 10 bases spanning the gap. The CDR3 has 13 amino acids. The CDR3 region is CASSLLGGQPQHF. In DNA form, the CDR3 reads TGTGCCAGCAGTTTGTTAGGGGGGCAGCCCCAGCATTTT.

The chain is built from TRBV28 and TRBJ1-1; no definite D call. CDR1 and CDR2 from the germline V gene are MDHEN and SYDVKM. Trimming pared 2 bases from V and 11 bases from J, leaving 12 bases between. This CDR3 contains 12 residues. CDR3 sequence reads: CASSLQARLAFF. As DNA, the CDR3 is TGTGCCAGCAGTTTACAGGCGCGGTTGGCTTTCTTT.

The V and J genes are TRBV12-5 and TRBJ2-1, with 7 bases that match TRBD1. This CDR3 comprises 14 residues. The V segment lost 4 bases and the J segment 0 bases; nucleotides outside the gene matches: 0. CDR1 and CDR2 from the germline V gene are LGHNT and FRNRAP. The CDR3 here is CASGSGGSYNEQFF. The CDR3 nucleotides read TGTGCTAGTGGTTCAGGGGGCTCCTACAATGAGCAGTTCTTC.

This chain links TRBV2 with TRBJ2-1; possible D gene TRBD2, 6 bases. Germline-derived CDR1 and CDR2 are SNHLY and FYNNEI. The V gene lost 5 bases and the J gene lost 9 bases, with 8 bases spanning the gap. The CDR3 is 11 amino acids. For the CDR3, the DNA is TGTGCCAGCAGTATGGGGGGTGAGCAGTTCTTC. Protein: CASSMGGEQFF.

The chain has TRBV28 and TRBJ1-6, with 8 nucleotides matching TRBD1. Looked up from germline, CDR1 is MDHEN and CDR2 is SYDVKM. The CDR3 loop spans 15 amino acids. V shed 6 bases and J 8 bases; nucleotides not matched to a gene: 9. The CDR3 spells CASRSTGGNHSPLHF. Here the CDR3 DNA reads TGTGCCAGCAGATCTACAGGGGGTAATCATTCACCCCTCCACTTT.

This clone was observed once. The rearrangement uses TRBV4-2 and TRBJ1-1; tentatively, D is TRBD1 (5 bases). Looked up from germline, CDR1 is LGHNA and CDR2 is YNFKEQ. V lost 1 base and J 11 bases, leaving 14 bases between the germline ends. This CDR3 spans 13 amino acids. The CDR3 DNA follows: TGTGCCAGCAGCCAAGGGGGCTGGGACGTGGCTTTCTTT. Encoded protein: CASSQGGWDVAFF.

The V call is TRBV7-9, the J call TRBJ1-1; TRBD1 agrees at 8 bases. Per the germline V gene, CDR1 is SEHNR and CDR2 is FQNEAQ (reference sequence). The CDR3 loop spans 15 amino acids. V dropped 1 base and J dropped 5; count of bases not matched to a gene: 6. The CDR3 loop reads CASSLGAGGRTEAFF. The CDR3, as DNA: TGTGCCAGCAGCTTAGGGGCAGGGGGCAGGACTGAAGCTTTCTTT. Drawing the rest from reference TRBV7-9 and TRBJ1-1, the complete variable domain is DTGVSQNPRHKITKRGQNVTFRCDPISEHNRLYWYRQTLGQGPEFLTYFQNEAQLEKSRLLSDRFSAERPKGSFSTLEIQRTEQGDSAMYLCASSLGAGGRTEAFFGQGTRLTVV.

The chain links TRBV5-1 to TRBJ2-5; 12 bases fit TRBD2. This CDR3 has 19 amino acids. Germline V CDR1 and CDR2: SGHRS, YFSETQ. The trim removed 0 bases at V and 3 bases at J, leaving 12 bases unmatched. The CDR3 coding sequence is TGCGCCAGCAGCTTGGGCGCGACTAGCGGGGGCTCGGTGAAAGAGACCCAGTACTTC. Amino acids: CASSLGATSGGSVKETQYF. The full variable domain, its missing parts supplied by reference TRBV5-1 and TRBJ2-5, is KAGVTQTPRYLIKTRGQQVTLSCSPISGHRSVSWYQQTPGQGLQFLFEYFSETQRNKGNFPGRFSGRQFSNSRSEMNVSTLELGDSALYLCASSLGATSGGSVKETQYFGPGTRLLVL.

The chain uses TRBV28 and TRBJ1-4; D not certain. The V and J ends lost 4 bases and 2 bases respectively, with 17 bases between them. This CDR3 contains 17 residues. Germline CDR1 and CDR2: MDHEN and SYDVKM. The CDR3 is CASSSSIRGTTNEKLFF. The CDR3 nucleotides are TGTGCCAGCAGTTCATCCATACGGGGTACCACTAATGAAAAACTGTTTTTT. The full variable domain, in which reference TRBV28 and TRBJ1-4 provide the parts outside the CDR3, is DVKVTQSSRYLVKRTGEKVFLECVQDMDHENMFWYRQDPGLGLRLIYFSYDVKMKEKGDIPEGYSVSREKKERFSLILESASTNQTSMYLCASSSSIRGTTNEKLFFGSGTQLSVL.

CDR3 in amino acids: CASSLLKTGGISNEQFF. The CDR3 DNA sequence: TGTGCCAGCAGCTTGTTAAAGACAGGGGGTATTTCGAATGAGCAGTTCTTC. This sequence joins TRBV7-2 and TRBJ2-1, with 9 positions matching TRBD1. The V segment lost 3 bases and the J segment 7 bases; nucleotides outside the gene matches: 13. Germline-derived CDR1 and CDR2 are SGHTA and FQGNSA. The CDR3 is 17 amino acids. The variable domain in full, with the rest retrieved from reference TRBV7-2 and TRBJ2-1, is GAGVSQSPSNKVTEKGKDVELRCDPISGHTALYWYRQSLGQGLEFLIYFQGNSAPDKSGLPSDRFSAERTGGSVSTLTIQRTQQEDSAVYLCASSLLKTGGISNEQFFGPGTRLTVL.

This clone is a singleton in its sample. The V call is TRBV7-3, the J call TRBJ2-7, with 8 nucleotides matching TRBD1. Per the germline V gene, CDR1 is SGHTA and CDR2 is FQGTGA. The V gene end was trimmed by 3 bases and the J gene end by 2 bases; junction bases not matched to a gene: 6. The CDR3 length is 15 residues. The CDR3 DNA reads TGTGCCAGCAGCTTGACTCCGGGACAGGCCTACGAGCAGTACTTC. This encodes CASSLTPGQAYEQYF.

V and J are TRBV27 and TRBJ1-4; no clear D gene. In germline, CDR1 is MNHEY, CDR2 SMNVEV (reference sequence). The CDR3 totals 17 residues. V lost 2 bases and J lost 9, with 22 bases in between. The CDR3 sequence: CASSLKAHWTGNQKLFF. The CDR3 bases are TGTGCCAGCAGTTTAAAGGCCCACTGGACTGGGAATCAAAAACTGTTTTTT.

The rearrangement links TRBV5-1 to TRBJ2-5; TRBD1 is a possible D gene (5 bases). V was trimmed by 3 bases and J by 4 bases, leaving 13 bases between them. The CDR3 length is 14 residues. The germline V gene encodes CDR1 SGHRS and CDR2 YFSETQ. Written as DNA, the CDR3 is TGCGCCAGCAGCTACACAGGTAGACGAGAGACCCAGTACTTC. Translated, it gives CASSYTGRRETQYF.

The V and J genes are TRBV7-9 and TRBJ2-7, with D possibly being TRBD1 (6 bases). This CDR3 is built from 15 residues. Germline loops: CDR1 SEHNR, CDR2 FQNEAQ (reference sequence). V shed 2 bases and J shed 7 bases, with 18 bases lying between them. The DNA of the CDR3 is TGTGCCAGCAGCTTACCAGGACAGAATAATAGGGAGCAGTACTTC. It is translated as CASSLPGQNNREQYF.

The chain links TRBV5-4 to TRBJ2-4; the D gene is possibly TRBD2 (6 bases). V was cut by 7 bases and J by 9 bases, with 8 bases left in between. This CDR3 has 10 residues. CDR1 is SGHNT and CDR2 is YYREEE in the germline V gene (reference sequence). CDR3 sequence (DNA): TGTGCCAGCGGGCGGGGCATTCAGTACTTC. Translated, it gives CASGRGIQYF.